This TCR beta chain was identified during a study of Graves' ophthalmopathy and Graves' hyperthyroidism. Thyroid ultrasound, orbital computed tomography, TRAb, serum thyroxine and clinical symptoms formed the basis of diagnosis. PBMCs were obtained from roughly 9.7 ml of fresh peripheral blood. Amplification targeted the TCR beta CDR3 regions, with RNA transcripts as the source material. First-round RT-PCR used HTBI primers; second-round multiplex PCR followed. In TCRdb, the multiplex PCR reads were re-called with MiXCR into one record per CDR3 protein. Found here are about 740,000 distinct CDR3 sequences, approximately 40% of them singletons; the top ten hold approximately 43%. Whole-study results and caveats: Sensitivity reached more than 70% and specificity under 85% when the model predicted ophthalmopathy progression.

This clonotype was counted many times. As yet, its antigen is unknown. Sequences were obtained from peripheral blood. This clonotype was sampled from an adult man with Graves' ophthalmopathy.

The CDR3 region has the DNA TGCAGCGTTGAAACCGGGACGGGAGATTACGAGCAGTACTTC. Its protein is CSVETGTGDYEQYF. The J gene is TRBJ2-7, the V gene TRBV29-1; D is perhaps TRBD2 (6 bases). The CDR3 runs to 14 residues. V was trimmed by 2 bases and J by 4 bases, leaving 15 bases between them. Germline V lookup: CDR1 SQVTM, CDR2 ANQGSEA.